Listed below are T cell receptor beta chains from one sample, sequenced in a study of blood T cell repertoires in COVID-19. Some clones are missing from TCRdb's copy, which holds only in-frame ones; the method was immunoSEQ multiplex PCR. The table includes a few hundred thousand clones, more than 85% detected once. Sequenced: PBMCs or T cells enriched from blood (not recorded which). These receptors all stem from a woman in her 30s who had recovered from COVID-19. The CDR3 runs from the conserved cysteine through the conserved F or W. Each record gives: CDR3 DNA, CDR3 protein, V gene, J gene, D gene, clone size. The D gene is left open where the match is weak. Size is stated for part of the rows, as once, few or many counts, or as a class when the clone is expanded.

CDR3nt: TGTGCCAGCAGCTCCCGCCGGCTAGCGGGGAGCACAGATACGCAGTATTTT
CDR3aa: CASSSRRLAGSTDTQYF
v_gene: TRBV13
j_gene: TRBJ2-3
d_gene: TRBD2
abundance: NA

CDR3nt: TGTGCCAGCAGCGCCAAAACAGGGCCTAACGGAAACACCATATATTTT
CDR3aa: CASSAKTGPNGNTIYF
v_gene: TRBV9
j_gene: TRBJ1-3
d_gene: NA
abundance: few

CDR3nt: TGTGCCAGCAGTTCCGAGTCAGCGGCGGGAGCTATGGGAGGCTACACCTTC
CDR3aa: CASSSESAAGAMGGYTF
v_gene: TRBV28
j_gene: TRBJ1-2
d_gene: NA
abundance: few

CDR3nt: TGTGCCAGCAGCCCGGGGACAGGGGGAATAGAGCAGTTCTTC
CDR3aa: CASSPGTGGIEQFF
v_gene: TRBV7-9
j_gene: TRBJ2-1
d_gene: TRBD1
abundance: NA

CDR3nt: TGTGCCAGCACGTCGGGGGCAGCCGAGCGGGGGGACACCGGGGAGCTGTTTTTT
CDR3aa: CASTSGAAERGDTGELFF
v_gene: TRBV28
j_gene: TRBJ2-2
d_gene: TRBD2
abundance: once

CDR3nt: TGTGCCAGCAGGGAAGGGGTAAACGAGCAGTACTTC
CDR3aa: CASREGVNEQYF
v_gene: TRBV28
j_gene: TRBJ2-7
d_gene: NA
abundance: NA

CDR3nt: TGTGCCAGCCAGAAGACAGCCGGAACTAATGAAAAACTGTTTTTT
CDR3aa: CASQKTAGTNEKLFF
v_gene: TRBV19
j_gene: TRBJ1-4
d_gene: NA
abundance: NA

CDR3nt: TGTGCCAGCAGCTTCACAGGGCCGGGCCCTGGAAACACCATATATTTT
CDR3aa: CASSFTGPGPGNTIYF
v_gene: TRBV7-8
j_gene: TRBJ1-3
d_gene: NA
abundance: NA

CDR3nt: TGTGCCAGCAGTAGCCTTGGGACAGACTATGGCTACACCTTC
CDR3aa: CASSSLGTDYGYTF
v_gene: TRBV6-5
j_gene: TRBJ1-2
d_gene: TRBD1
abundance: NA

CDR3nt: TGTGCCAGCACGCGGGGGGGTGCGCTCGGGTACATGAGGGGCTACACCTTC
CDR3aa: CASTRGGALGYMRGYTF
v_gene: TRBV28
j_gene: TRBJ1-2
d_gene: NA
abundance: NA

CDR3nt: TGTGCCAGCAGCCCGACCGGGACAGCAGAGACCCAGTACTTC
CDR3aa: CASSPTGTAETQYF
v_gene: TRBV7-9
j_gene: TRBJ2-5
d_gene: TRBD1
abundance: NA

CDR3nt: TGCGCCAGCAGCTTGATCCCAGGACGGAGGATGAACACTGAAGCTTTCTTT
CDR3aa: CASSLIPGRRMNTEAFF
v_gene: TRBV5-1
j_gene: TRBJ1-1
d_gene: NA
abundance: NA

CDR3nt: TGTGCCAGCAGTTTGCGGGAATCGTACAATGAGCAGTTCTTC
CDR3aa: CASSLRESYNEQFF
v_gene: TRBV25-1
j_gene: TRBJ2-1
d_gene: NA
abundance: once

CDR3nt: TGTGCCAGCAGATTGGGGGGGCCGAGCTCCTACAATGAGCAGTTCTTC
CDR3aa: CASRLGGPSSYNEQFF
v_gene: TRBV7-2
j_gene: TRBJ2-1
d_gene: NA
abundance: NA

CDR3nt: TGTGCCAGCAGCTTAGCGGTTGGGACAGGCGACTACGAGCAGTACTTC
CDR3aa: CASSLAVGTGDYEQYF
v_gene: TRBV7-9
j_gene: TRBJ2-7
d_gene: TRBD1
abundance: NA

CDR3nt: TGTGCCATCAGAAGAACAGGGGGCACTGAAGCTTTCTTT
CDR3aa: CAIRRTGGTEAFF
v_gene: TRBV10-3
j_gene: TRBJ1-1
d_gene: TRBD1
abundance: NA

CDR3nt: TGTGCCTGGCAAGCCAACTCGCTACGAGGTCAGTACTTC
CDR3aa: CAWQANSLRGQYF
v_gene: TRBV30
j_gene: TRBJ2-7
d_gene: NA
abundance: once